The clone carrying this T cell receptor beta chain was recorded many times. In TCRdb, the 5' RACE reads were re-called with MiXCR into one record per CDR3 protein. Of roughly 41,000 distinct CDR3 sequences in the sample, under 6.5% were seen once. The sample originates from a study of early T cells in non-severe SARS-CoV-2 infection. Germline V gene sequence: CDR1 SGHVS, CDR2 FNYEAQ. The CDR3 is 15 amino acids. The V and J ends lost 5 bases and 0 bases respectively, with 13 bases between them. This TCR was recovered from an adult who was a healthcare worker with PCR-confirmed SARS-CoV-2 infection or an uninfected control (not recorded which). The rearrangement links TRBV7-6 to TRBJ1-2, with unresolved D. Material: whole blood. The CDR3 sequence is CASSRPSASNYGYTF. The CDR3 region has the DNA TGTGCCAGCAGCCGTCCGTCCGCTTCTAACTATGGCTACACCTTC.